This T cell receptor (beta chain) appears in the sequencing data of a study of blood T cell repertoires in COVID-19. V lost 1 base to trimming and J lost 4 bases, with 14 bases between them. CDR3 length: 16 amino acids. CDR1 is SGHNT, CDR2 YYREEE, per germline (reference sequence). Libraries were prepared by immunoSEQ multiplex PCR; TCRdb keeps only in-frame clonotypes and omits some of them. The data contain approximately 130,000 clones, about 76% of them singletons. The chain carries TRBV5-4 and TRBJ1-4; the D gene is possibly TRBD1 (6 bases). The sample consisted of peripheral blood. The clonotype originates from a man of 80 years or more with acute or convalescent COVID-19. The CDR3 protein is CASSLRQQGINEKLFF. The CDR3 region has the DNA TGTGCCAGCAGCTTGAGGCAACAGGGAATTAATGAAAAACTGTTTTTT.